Listed below are T cell receptor beta chains from one sample, sequenced in a study of early T cells in non-severe SARS-CoV-2 infection. TCRdb used MiXCR to reprocess the 5' RACE reads, holding one entry per CDR3 protein. The sample carries some 91,000 distinct CDR3 sequences, 13% recorded once. The sequenced material came from whole blood. Receptors originate from an adult who was a healthcare worker with PCR-confirmed SARS-CoV-2 infection or an uninfected control (not recorded which). The CDR3 runs from the conserved cysteine through the conserved F or W. The D gene is left open where the match is weak. Size is omitted from some rows. Given values are once, few, many or a class for expanded clones.

>-|-|TRBV29-1|14|TRBJ2-7
CSVGVQAHPYEQYF
TGCAGCGTTGGTGTACAGGCCCACCCCTACGAGCAGTACTTC
>TRBD1|many|TRBV7-2|14|TRBJ1-1
CASSPTGGNTEAFF
TGTGCCAGCAGTCCAACAGGGGGAAACACTGAAGCTTTCTTT
>-|few|TRBV27|13|TRBJ1-6
CASSLAGRSPLHF
TGTGCCAGCAGTTTAGCAGGGCGATCACCCCTCCACTTT
>TRBD1|few|TRBV6-1|17|TRBJ1-1
CASSGTLFGTEPFEAFF
TGTGCCAGCAGTGGGACACTATTCGGGACAGAACCATTTGAAGCTTTCTTT
>-|-|TRBV29-1|12|TRBJ1-2
CSVERQRGGYTF
TGCAGCGTTGAACGACAGCGAGGTGGCTACACCTTC
>TRBD1|-|TRBV29-1|14|TRBJ2-1
CSVTGTGGSDEQFF
TGCAGCGTGACCGGGACAGGGGGTTCCGATGAGCAGTTCTTC
>-|few|TRBV6-5|13|TRBJ1-5
CASSSRTDQPQHF
TGTGCCAGCAGTTCCAGGACAGATCAGCCCCAGCATTTT
>-|many|TRBV4-1|15|TRBJ2-3
CASSQDRGAGDTQYF
TGCGCCAGCAGCCAAGATAGGGGGGCCGGAGATACGCAGTATTTT
>-|-|TRBV6-2/TRBV6-3|14|TRBJ2-5
CASSYSGLPETQYF
TGTGCCAGCAGTTACTCGGGACTTCCTGAGACCCAGTACTTC
>-|-|TRBV3-1|13|TRBJ2-2
CASSQVATGELFF
TGTGCCAGCAGCCAAGTTGCCACCGGGGAGCTGTTTTTT
>TRBD1|-|TRBV11-3|13|TRBJ2-7
CASSLGTGDEQYF
TGTGCCAGCAGCTTAGGGACAGGGGACGAGCAGTACTTC
>-|many|TRBV7-2|13|TRBJ2-5
CASSLEGQETQYF
TGTGCCAGCAGCTTAGAAGGCCAAGAGACCCAGTACTTC
>TRBD2|many|TRBV5-8|16|TRBJ2-3
CASSRQTSWSTDTQYF
TGTGCCAGCAGCCGTCAGACTAGCTGGAGCACAGATACGCAGTATTTT
>-|few|TRBV7-2|12|TRBJ1-2
CASSWGIYGYTF
TGTGCCAGCAGCTGGGGGATCTATGGCTACACCTTC
>TRBD1|many|TRBV11-2|15|TRBJ2-7
CASSIPSGTGVEQYF
TGTGCCAGCAGCATCCCCTCTGGGACAGGGGTCGAGCAGTACTTC
>TRBD1|-|TRBV7-9|15|TRBJ2-7
CASSFSGTGSGEQYF
TGTGCCAGCAGCTTCTCTGGGACAGGGTCGGGCGAGCAGTACTTC